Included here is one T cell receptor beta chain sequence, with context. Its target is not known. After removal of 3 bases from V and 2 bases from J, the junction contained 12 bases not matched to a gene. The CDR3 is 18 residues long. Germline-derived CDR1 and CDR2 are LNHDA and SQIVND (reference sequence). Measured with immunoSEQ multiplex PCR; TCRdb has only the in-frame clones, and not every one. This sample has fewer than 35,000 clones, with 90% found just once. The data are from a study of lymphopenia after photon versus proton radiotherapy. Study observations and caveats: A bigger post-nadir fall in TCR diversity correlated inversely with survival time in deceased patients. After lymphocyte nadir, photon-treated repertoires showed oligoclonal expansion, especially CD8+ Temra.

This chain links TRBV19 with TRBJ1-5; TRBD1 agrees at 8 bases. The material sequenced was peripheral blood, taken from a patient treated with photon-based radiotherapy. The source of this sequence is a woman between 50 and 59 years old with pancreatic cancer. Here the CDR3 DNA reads TGTGCCAGTAGTATGGAGGGCAGGGGGCAACGGGGCAATCAGCCCCAGCATTTT. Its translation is CASSMEGRGQRGNQPQHF.